This passage covers 17 T cell receptor beta chains from one sample sequenced in a study of blood T cell repertoires in COVID-19. Some clones are missing from TCRdb's copy, which holds only in-frame ones; the method was immunoSEQ multiplex PCR. Among fewer than 250,000 clones, over 80% were seen once, and the ten largest hold roughly 3%. The material sequenced was peripheral blood. These receptors were obtained from a man under 40 with COVID-19, enrolled during active disease.

The chain has TRBV5-1 and TRBJ2-1; weak D call: TRBD2 (5 bases). Germline V CDR1 and CDR2: SGHRS, YFSETQ. The CDR3 consists of 13 residues. V lost 3 bases and J 6 bases, leaving 10 bases between the germline ends. The CDR3 sequence: CASSSSAGNEQFF. The CDR3 nucleotides are TGCGCCAGCAGCTCATCCGCGGGCAATGAGCAGTTCTTC.

This clone was detected only once. The chain joins TRBV28 to TRBJ2-7, with a weak D call TRBD1 (6 bases). Trimming left V 5 bases short and J 4 bases short, with 18 bases between. This CDR3 comprises 15 residues. Germline V gives CDR1 MDHEN, CDR2 SYDVKM. The CDR3 protein is CASSTLGGQTYEQYF. CDR3 DNA: TGTGCCAGCAGTACACTAGGTGGACAGACTTACGAGCAGTACTTC.

This clone was seen just once. The chain uses TRBV9 and TRBJ1-4; tentatively, D is TRBD1 (6 bases). The CDR3 runs to 16 residues. CDR1 SGDLS and CDR2 YYNGEE come from the germline V gene. The V end was cut by 3 bases, the J end by 0 bases, with 12 bases between. CDR3 region: CASSAWDTSTNEKLFF. The CDR3 DNA follows: TGTGCCAGCAGCGCCTGGGACACCTCAACTAATGAAAAACTGTTTTTT.

The chain recombines TRBV4-3 with TRBJ2-7; 11 nucleotides agree with TRBD2. This CDR3 has 16 residues. The junction had 9 bases not matched to a gene; V was cut back by 1 base and J by 7 bases. Germline CDR1 and CDR2: LGHNA and YSLEER. CDR3 in amino acids: CASSQVLAGGPREQYF. The CDR3 region has the DNA TGCGCCAGCAGCCAAGTTTTAGCGGGAGGGCCCCGGGAGCAGTACTTC.

The J gene is TRBJ1-1, the V gene TRBV11-1; D unresolved. The CDR3 sequence is 14 residues long. The germline gives CDR1 SGHAT, CDR2 FQDESV (reference sequence). The V gene lost 5 bases and the J gene lost 0 bases, with 10 bases spanning the gap. In nucleotides, the CDR3 is TGTGCCAGCAGCCCACTACGACTGAACACTGAAGCTTTCTTT. As protein: CASSPLRLNTEAFF.

The chain employs TRBV4-3 and TRBJ1-4, with 8 bases lining up with TRBD1. Germline V gene lookup returns CDR1 LGHNA and CDR2 YSLEER. After removal of 3 bases from V and 6 bases from J, the junction contained 9 bases not matched to a gene. The CDR3 totals 16 residues. CDR3 amino acids: CASSQDLQGVDEKLFF. CDR3 DNA sequence: TGCGCCAGCAGCCAGGACTTACAGGGGGTTGATGAAAAACTGTTTTTT.

The CDR3 DNA reads TGTGCCAGCAGCCTAAACAGCAATCAGCCCCAGCATTTT. It translates to CASSLNSNQPQHF. The rearrangement uses TRBV12-3 or TRBV12-4 and TRBJ1-5, with D uncertain. V shed 6 bases and J shed 1 base, with 7 bases lying between them. The CDR3 is made up of 13 amino acids.

The rearrangement uses TRBV11-2 and TRBJ1-2; D unclear. The V and J ends lost 5 bases and 6 bases respectively, with 22 bases between them. Germline CDR1 SGHAT, CDR2 FQNNGV. The CDR3 length is 16 residues. The CDR3 DNA reads as TGTGCCAGCAGCCCCAGAACGGGGATCAGAGGGAATGGCTACACCTTC. Its translation is CASSPRTGIRGNGYTF.

The CDR3 region is CASSQRRTGLRNEKLFF. For the CDR3, the DNA is TGTGCCAGCAGCCAGAGACGTACAGGGCTTCGTAATGAAAAACTGTTTTTT. The rearrangement joins TRBV3-1 (or the pseudogene TRBV3-2) to TRBJ1-4, with a tentative D call TRBD1 (6 bases). This CDR3 comprises 17 residues. Trimming stripped 3 bases from V and 4 bases from J, with 18 bases between. Germline V lookup: CDR1 LGHDT, CDR2 YNNKEL (reference sequence).

The chain carries TRBV7-9 and TRBJ2-7, with D possibly TRBD1 on 5 matching bases. The germline V gene has CDR1 SEHNR and CDR2 FQNEAQ (reference sequence). The CDR3 is 13 amino acids. The V end was cut by 5 bases, the J end by 3 bases, with 11 bases between. CDR3 amino acids: CASSTQVIYEQYF. For the CDR3, the DNA is TGTGCCAGCAGCACACAGGTTATCTACGAGCAGTACTTC.

V is TRBV28 and J is TRBJ2-4; D not certain. Trimming removed 5 bases from V and 0 bases from J, with 8 bases in between. Germline V gene data show CDR1 as MDHEN and CDR2 as SYDVKM. The CDR3 covers 14 residues. The CDR3 region is CASSESLAKNIQYF. CDR3 coding DNA: TGTGCCAGCAGTGAGAGCCTAGCCAAAAACATTCAGTACTTC.

V is TRBV7-3 and J is TRBJ2-2; the D is unclear. This CDR3 spans 13 amino acids. Trimming took off 5 bases at V and 4 bases at J, with 8 bases between the two ends. The V gene's germline CDR1 is SGHTA and CDR2 FQGTGA. The CDR3 reads CASSTSITGELFF. CDR3 DNA: TGTGCCAGCAGCACGAGTATCACCGGGGAGCTGTTTTTT.

The chain couples TRBV27 to TRBJ1-3; TRBD1 might be the D (6 bases). Germline loops: CDR1 MNHEY, CDR2 SMNVEV (reference sequence). V lost 5 bases, J lost 0 bases, and 11 bases lay in between. This CDR3 is built from 15 residues. The CDR3, as DNA: TGTGCCAGCAGTCCCCGGACAGACTCTGGAAACACCATATATTTT. It specifies CASSPRTDSGNTIYF.

The CDR3 loop is CASSEGGYRYGYTF. The CDR3 nucleotides read TGTGCCAGCAGTGAAGGAGGGTATCGTTATGGCTACACCTTC. The V and J genes are TRBV6-1 and TRBJ1-2, with D uncertain. The germline CDR1 and CDR2 sequences are MNHNS and SASEGT. V was trimmed by 1 base and J by 5 bases, leaving 11 bases between them. This CDR3 has 14 amino acids.

J is TRBJ2-7 and V is TRBV7-9; 7 bases match TRBD1. This CDR3 comprises 16 residues. The germline CDR1 and CDR2 sequences are SEHNR and FQNEAQ (reference sequence). V dropped 4 bases and J dropped 2; count of bases not matched to a gene: 11. The CDR3 sequence is CASSSSSGTEAYEQYF. The CDR3 DNA reads TGTGCCAGCAGCTCGTCCTCAGGGACAGAAGCCTACGAGCAGTACTTC.

The chain has TRBV11-1 and TRBJ2-3; 12 nucleotides line up with TRBD2. CDR3 length: 17 amino acids. J was trimmed by 7 bases and V by 0 bases; bases with no gene match: 8. The germline V gene has CDR1 SGHAT and CDR2 FQDESV (reference sequence). CDR3 sequence reads: CASSLAAASGGAYTQYF. The CDR3 DNA follows: TGTGCCAGCAGCTTAGCGGCGGCTAGCGGGGGGGCCTATACGCAGTATTTT.

The rearrangement uses TRBV29-1 and TRBJ1-1, with 10 bases identical to TRBD1. Trimming at V came to 3 bases and at J to 5 bases, leaving 15 bases not matched to a gene. The germline CDR1 and CDR2 sequences are SQVTM and ANQGSEA. This CDR3 contains 17 residues. This chain's CDR3 is CSVEGGPTGGVYTEAFF. The CDR3 coding sequence is TGCAGCGTTGAGGGGGGACCGACAGGGGGCGTTTATACTGAAGCTTTCTTT.